These 17 T cell receptor beta chains were all obtained from the same sample, sequenced in a study of shared clonotypes between healthy human individuals (dated by TCRdb to 2020 to 2022). To prepare the library, the immunoSEQ multiplex PCR assay was applied. This is the immuneACCESS table as TCRdb keeps it, with only in-frame sequences that have V and J called. A part of the clones is gone; compared with another copy, unresolved V genes explain less than half, and the rest is unexplained. In all, the sample holds more than 500,000 clones, and 95% to 96% of those were seen once. 0.055% to 0.075% of the sample rests with the top ten. Sample: naive CD4+ T cells sorted from blood. The sample's cell subset or site, from its label and the paper: CD45RA+ positively selected. The source of these receptors is a woman aged 25-40 years in good health.

The chain uses TRBV2 and TRBJ2-4; no clear D gene. Germline V gene sequence: CDR1 SNHLY, CDR2 FYNNEI. CDR3 length: 15 residues. V was cut by 1 base and J by 1 base, with 8 bases left in between. The CDR3 loop is CASSEEGSAKNIQYF. The CDR3 nucleotides are TGTGCCAGCAGTGAAGAGGGATCCGCCAAAAACATTCAGTACTTC.

The chain uses TRBV11-3 and TRBJ2-1, with TRBD2 matching 10 bases. There are 18 residues in the CDR3. Germline-derived CDR1 and CDR2 are SGHNT and YENEEA. V lost 0 bases and J lost 4; bases outside the gene matches: 9. CDR3 loop: CASSLEASGSRVYNEQFF. The CDR3 DNA reads TGTGCCAGCAGCTTAGAGGCTAGCGGGAGCCGGGTTTACAATGAGCAGTTCTTC.

Note on this clone: This sample includes further DNA sequences coding for the same CDR3. This chain connects TRBV5-1 to TRBJ2-1, with 11 bases that match TRBD2. The germline V gene has CDR1 SGHRS and CDR2 YFSETQ. The V and J ends lost 1 base and 7 bases, in that order; junction bases with no gene match: 4. This CDR3 has 15 residues. The CDR3 DNA follows: TGCGCCAGCAGCTTGACTAGCGGGAGTTATAATGAGCAGTTCTTC. This sequence encodes CASSLTSGSYNEQFF. Combining the CDR3 with reference TRBV5-1 and TRBJ2-1 gives the whole variable domain KAGVTQTPRYLIKTRGQQVTLSCSPISGHRSVSWYQQTPGQGLQFLFEYFSETQRNKGNFPGRFSGRQFSNSRSEMNVSTLELGDSALYLCASSLTSGSYNEQFFGPGTRLTVL.

The chain carries TRBV28 and TRBJ1-5; D ambiguous. CDR3 length: 14 amino acids. Germline CDR1 MDHEN, CDR2 SYDVKM. Trimming removed 6 bases from V and 3 bases from J, with 12 bases in between. CDR3 coding DNA: TGTGCCAGCAGGTCCGGGGTAGACAATCAGCCCCAGCATTTT. This translates into CASRSGVDNQPQHF. Filled out from reference TRBV28 and TRBJ1-5, the complete variable domain reads DVKVTQSSRYLVKRTGEKVFLECVQDMDHENMFWYRQDPGLGLRLIYFSYDVKMKEKGDIPEGYSVSREKKERFSLILESASTNQTSMYLCASRSGVDNQPQHFGDGTRLSIL.

The V call is TRBV11-1, the J call TRBJ2-7; a weak D match, TRBD2 (6 bases). V lost 2 bases and J lost 5, with 10 bases in between. This CDR3 is built from 13 residues. Germline V gene lookup returns CDR1 SGHAT and CDR2 FQDESV (reference sequence). The CDR3 region has the DNA TGTGCCAGCAGCTTAAGGGGAGGAGACGAGCAGTACTTC. Translation gives CASSLRGGDEQYF.

This clone was counted between two and nine times. The V call is TRBV10-3, the J call TRBJ1-1; no clear D gene. Per the germline V gene, CDR1 is ENHRY and CDR2 is SYGVKD. V was shortened by 0 bases and J by 3 bases, with 5 bases between the two germline ends. The CDR3 length is 13 residues. CDR3 in amino acids: CAISESRDTEAFF. The CDR3 nucleotides are TGTGCCATCAGTGAGTCGAGGGACACTGAAGCTTTCTTT.

The chain couples TRBV2 to TRBJ2-4, with D possibly TRBD2 on 5 matching bases. CDR1 is SNHLY, CDR2 FYNNEI, per germline. There are 16 residues in the CDR3. V was clipped by 2 bases and J by 0 bases, with 11 bases between them. The CDR3 region is CASSEFSSRAKNIQYF. The CDR3 DNA sequence: TGTGCCAGCAGTGAATTTTCTAGCAGAGCCAAAAACATTCAGTACTTC.

This clone has only one observation. This rearrangement joins TRBV5-5 to TRBJ2-7; D possibly corresponds to TRBD1 (5 bases). Germline loops: CDR1 SGHKS, CDR2 YYEKEE (reference sequence). V shed 0 bases and J shed 1 base, with 11 bases lying between them. This CDR3 is 15 amino acids long. CDR3 bases: TGTGCCAGCAGCTTGGCAACAGGAGCTTCCTACGAGCAGTACTTC. Protein: CASSLATGASYEQYF.

This rearrangement joins TRBV6-5 to TRBJ1-1, with D uncertain. This CDR3 spans 16 amino acids. Germline values: CDR1 MNHEY, CDR2 SVGAGI. The germline V and J ends were trimmed by 0 bases and 0 bases, with 11 bases remaining between them. Here the CDR3 DNA reads TGTGCCAGCAGTTACTCGGGGAGCAGGTTGAACACTGAAGCTTTCTTT. It translates to CASSYSGSRLNTEAFF.

This clone was found once. This chain joins TRBV11-3 and TRBJ1-1; D is possibly TRBD1 (6 bases). CDR1 and CDR2 from the germline V gene are SGHNT and YENEEA. V shed 5 bases and J shed 6 bases, with 31 bases lying between them. The CDR3 has 19 amino acids. CDR3 nucleotides: TGTGCCAGCAGCCACAAGAGTGTCGGCAGGGGAGGTGGAAACGCTGAAGCTTTCTTT. This encodes CASSHKSVGRGGGNAEAFF.

The chain uses TRBV2 and TRBJ1-1, with no clear D. Germline CDR1 reads SNHLY; CDR2 reads FYNNEI. The ends were cut back, 1 base at V and 10 bases at J, with 16 bases in the middle. This CDR3 comprises 14 residues. CDR3 amino acids: CASSEVGAVQGAFF. The CDR3 nucleotides read TGTGCCAGCAGTGAAGTCGGTGCGGTTCAAGGAGCTTTCTTT.

This chain connects TRBV27 to TRBJ2-1, with no clear D. CDR1 and CDR2 from the germline V gene are MNHEY and SMNVEV (reference sequence). Trimming shortened V by 5 bases and J by 2 bases, and 19 bases separated the two germline ends. The CDR3 has 17 amino acids. The CDR3 reads CASSPLGVRSPYNEQFF. The CDR3 DNA is TGTGCCAGCAGTCCCCTAGGAGTGCGGAGCCCCTACAATGAGCAGTTCTTC.

The chain combines TRBV9 with TRBJ2-3; TRBD1 might be the D (5 bases). The CDR3 sequence is 15 residues long. Looked up from germline, CDR1 is SGDLS and CDR2 is YYNGEE. Trimming removed 0 bases at V and 2 bases at J, with 10 bases between. The CDR3 bases are TGTGCCAGCAGCGTAGGGGGCAGATACACAGATACGCAGTATTTT. Residues: CASSVGGRYTDTQYF.

The chain joins TRBV7-9 to TRBJ1-5; TRBD1 agrees at 7 bases. J lost 2 bases, V lost 1 base, and 8 bases had no gene match. Germline V gives CDR1 SEHNR, CDR2 FQNEAQ (reference sequence). The CDR3 extends over 17 amino acids. The DNA of the CDR3 is TGTGCCAGCAGCTTAGGCCCACAGGGGTCGGGCAATCAGCCCCAGCATTTT. Amino acids: CASSLGPQGSGNQPQHF.

The CDR3 reads CASSPPGGYTGELFF. The CDR3 DNA reads TGTGCCAGCAGTCCCCCGGGGGGCTACACCGGGGAGCTGTTTTTT. The rearrangement uses TRBV28 and TRBJ2-2; tentatively, D is TRBD2 (7 bases). The V and J ends lost 5 bases and 3 bases respectively, with 13 bases between them. The CDR3 loop spans 15 amino acids. From germline, CDR1 is MDHEN and CDR2 SYDVKM. The variable domain in full, with the rest retrieved from reference TRBV28 and TRBJ2-2, is DVKVTQSSRYLVKRTGEKVFLECVQDMDHENMFWYRQDPGLGLRLIYFSYDVKMKEKGDIPEGYSVSREKKERFSLILESASTNQTSMYLCASSPPGGYTGELFFGEGSRLTVL.

The chain couples TRBV5-1 to TRBJ1-1, with 8 bases aligning to TRBD1. The CDR3 covers 16 residues. From germline, CDR1 is SGHRS and CDR2 YFSETQ. After removal of 0 bases from V and 7 bases from J, the junction contained 11 bases not matched to a gene. CDR3 nucleotide sequence: TGCGCCAGCAGCTTGGCCCCCGGACAGGGAACTTATGAAGCTTTCTTT. Translation gives CASSLAPGQGTYEAFF. Variable domain in full (rest from reference TRBV5-1 and TRBJ1-1): KAGVTQTPRYLIKTRGQQVTLSCSPISGHRSVSWYQQTPGQGLQFLFEYFSETQRNKGNFPGRFSGRQFSNSRSEMNVSTLELGDSALYLCASSLAPGQGTYEAFFGQGTRLTVV.

The V gene is TRBV15, the J gene TRBJ2-4, with D maybe TRBD1 (6 bases). The germline V gene has CDR1 LNHNV and CDR2 YYDKDF (reference sequence). The CDR3 length is 15 residues. V shed 1 base and J shed 3 bases, with 10 bases lying between them. This chain's CDR3 is CATSRGTAGKNIQYF. The CDR3 DNA reads as TGTGCCACCAGCAGAGGGACAGCCGGCAAAAACATTCAGTACTTC.